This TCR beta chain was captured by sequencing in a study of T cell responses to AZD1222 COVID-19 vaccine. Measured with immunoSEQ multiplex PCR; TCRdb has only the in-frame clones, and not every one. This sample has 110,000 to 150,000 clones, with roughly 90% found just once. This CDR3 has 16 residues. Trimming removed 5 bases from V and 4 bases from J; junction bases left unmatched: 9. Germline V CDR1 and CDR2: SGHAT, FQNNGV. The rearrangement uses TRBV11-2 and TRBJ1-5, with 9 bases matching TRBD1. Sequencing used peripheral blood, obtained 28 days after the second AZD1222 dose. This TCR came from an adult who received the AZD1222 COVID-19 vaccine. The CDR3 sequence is CASSLGGQGLNQPQHF. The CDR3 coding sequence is TGTGCCAGCAGCCTAGGGGGACAGGGCCTAAATCAGCCCCAGCATTTT.